These 25 T cell receptor beta chains share one sample of origin, sequenced in a study of cytomegalovirus exposure and HLA in healthy donors. The PCR made use of 60 Vbeta and 13 Jbeta primers. Profiled with immunoSEQ multiplex PCR; TCRdb holds only in-frame clones, not every one. The data hold 80,000 to 90,000 clones, with more than 60% observed a single time. The sequenced sample was PBMCs. The source is a man under 40 in good health and CMV-seronegative.

V gene TRBV2 combines with J gene TRBJ2-1; 9 nucleotides match TRBD2. Germline CDR1 is SNHLY and CDR2 is FYNNEI. This CDR3 region has 14 residues. The CDR3, as DNA: TGTGCTGGCGCTAGCGGGGCGGGACGCAATGAGCAGTTCTTC. This gives the protein CAGASGAGRNEQFF.

This clone was observed a few times. V gene TRBV7-6 combines with J gene TRBJ2-5, with 7 bases fitting TRBD1. The better agreement between TRBJ2-7 and the DNA end casts doubt on the J call. The CDR3 is 13 amino acids. CDR1 and CDR2 (germline): SGHVS, FNYEAQ. CDR3 sequence (DNA): TGTGCCAGCAGCTACAGGGGTAACTACGAGCAGTACTTC. Amino acids: CASSYRGNYEQYF.

The chain uses TRBV19 and TRBJ2-5, with 11 nucleotides matching TRBD2. After removal of 3 bases from V and 5 bases from J, the junction contained 8 bases not matched to a gene. The CDR3 consists of 16 residues. Germline loops: CDR1 LNHDA, CDR2 SQIVND (reference sequence). The CDR3 is CASSITPSGGRETQYF. In DNA, the CDR3 is TGTGCCAGTAGTATTACTCCTAGCGGGGGGAGGGAGACCCAGTACTTC.

DNA for the CDR3: TGTGCCAGTAGTAGGAGGCCAGATACGCAGTATTTT. This translates into CASSRRPDTQYF. The chain combines TRBV11-3 with TRBJ2-3; D possibly corresponds to TRBD2 (5 bases). From germline, CDR1 is SGHNT and CDR2 YENEEA. This CDR3 contains 12 residues. Trimming left V 9 bases short and J 4 bases short, with 11 bases between.

The V call is TRBV14, the J call TRBJ1-1, with 11 bases identical to TRBD1. CDR1 and CDR2 from the germline V gene are SGHDN and FVKESK. V trimming: 1 base; J trimming: 1 base; junction bases outside the gene matches: 2. CDR3 size: 16 residues. The CDR3 spells CASSQGTGGSNTEAFF. The CDR3 nucleotides are TGTGCCAGCAGCCAAGGGACAGGGGGCTCGAACACTGAAGCTTTCTTT.

The J gene is TRBJ1-3, the V gene TRBV19; TRBD1 agrees at 9 bases. Germline V lookup: CDR1 LNHDA, CDR2 SQIVND (reference sequence). CDR3 length equals 16 residues. Trimming cost V 4 bases and J 0 bases; bases outside gene matches: 4. The CDR3 region has the DNA TGTGCCAGTAGTACCGAGGACAGGGGCTCTGGAAACACCATATATTTT. It yields the protein CASSTEDRGSGNTIYF.

This chain links TRBV15 with TRBJ1-4, with D possibly being TRBD1 (5 bases). The V end lost 5 bases, the J end lost 6 bases, and 19 bases lay between the germline ends. This CDR3 has 16 residues. Germline loops: CDR1 LNHNV, CDR2 YYDKDF (reference sequence). As DNA, the CDR3 is TGTGCCACCAGCGGGGGTGGGACTCAGAAGTATGAAAAACTGTTTTTT. Translated, it gives CATSGGGTQKYEKLFF.

This clone was recorded only once. V and J are TRBV5-1 and TRBJ2-3, with D maybe TRBD2 (5 bases). Germline-derived CDR1 and CDR2 are SGHRS and YFSETQ. Trimming shortened V by 0 bases and J by 4 bases, and 6 bases separated the two germline ends. This CDR3 is 13 amino acids long. The chain's CDR3 is CASSLAGADTQYF. CDR3 in DNA: TGCGCCAGCAGCTTGGCCGGGGCAGATACGCAGTATTTT. Full variable domain (outside the CDR3, taken from reference TRBV5-1 and TRBJ2-3): KAGVTQTPRYLIKTRGQQVTLSCSPISGHRSVSWYQQTPGQGLQFLFEYFSETQRNKGNFPGRFSGRQFSNSRSEMNVSTLELGDSALYLCASSLAGADTQYFGPGTRLTVL.

The chain recombines TRBV2 with TRBJ1-1; 7 bases agree with TRBD1. From germline, CDR1 is SNHLY and CDR2 FYNNEI. The CDR3 has 14 amino acids. Unmatched junction bases numbered 12, after V lost 9 bases and J lost 5 bases. The CDR3 loop is CASTGTGVGTEAFF. The CDR3 DNA follows: TGTGCCAGTACCGGTACAGGGGTTGGGACTGAAGCTTTCTTT. The variable domain in full, completed from reference TRBV2 and TRBJ1-1, reads EPEVTQTPSHQVTQMGQEVILRCVPISNHLYFYWYRQILGQKVEFLVSFYNNEISEKSEIFDDQFSVERPDGSNFTLKIRSTKLEDSAMYFCASTGTGVGTEAFFGQGTRLTVV.

The V call is TRBV14, the J call TRBJ2-1; D is ambiguous. In germline, CDR1 is SGHDN, CDR2 FVKESK. The CDR3 extends over 14 amino acids. V was pared by 0 bases and J by 6 bases, with 9 bases between. CDR3 region: CASSQDRRGNEQFF. For the CDR3, the DNA is TGTGCCAGCAGCCAAGATAGAAGAGGCAATGAGCAGTTCTTC.

The chain employs TRBV7-9 and TRBJ2-1; tentatively, D is TRBD1 (5 bases). The CDR3 runs 16 residues. CDR1 SEHNR and CDR2 FQNEAQ come from the germline V gene (reference sequence). V shed 4 bases and J shed 3 bases, with 16 bases lying between them. CDR3 sequence: CASSSVDTGNYNEQFF. CDR3 sequence (DNA): TGTGCCAGCAGCTCAGTGGATACAGGAAACTACAATGAGCAGTTCTTC.

The J gene is TRBJ1-5, the V gene TRBV4-2; 8 bases agree with TRBD1. J gave up 7 bases and V 5 bases, and 4 bases lay outside the gene matches. This CDR3 contains 13 residues. In germline, CDR1 is LGHNA, CDR2 YNFKEQ. CDR3: CASSIHRGQPQHF. The DNA of the CDR3 is TGTGCCAGCAGCATCCACAGGGGGCAGCCCCAGCATTTT.

In its sample, this clone was seen once. This chain connects TRBV6-1 to TRBJ2-1, with D possibly being TRBD2 (5 bases). V was cut by 2 bases and J by 1 base, with 9 bases left in between. Germline CDR1 MNHNS, CDR2 SASEGT. CDR3 length equals 15 residues. The CDR3, as DNA: TGTGCCAGCAGTGAAAGAGAGGGATCCTACAATGAGCAGTTCTTC. This codes for CASSEREGSYNEQFF.

V and J are TRBV5-1 and TRBJ2-2; 7 nucleotides agree with TRBD2. Germline V CDR1 and CDR2: SGHRS, YFSETQ. After removal of 4 bases from V and 0 bases from J, the junction contained 3 bases not matched to a gene. The CDR3 has 15 amino acids. CDR3: CASSSGTPNTGELFF. CDR3 DNA: TGCGCCAGCAGCAGCGGGACTCCGAACACCGGGGAGCTGTTTTTT. The complete variable domain, with remaining parts taken from reference TRBV5-1 and TRBJ2-2, reads KAGVTQTPRYLIKTRGQQVTLSCSPISGHRSVSWYQQTPGQGLQFLFEYFSETQRNKGNFPGRFSGRQFSNSRSEMNVSTLELGDSALYLCASSSGTPNTGELFFGEGSRLTVL.

The chain joins TRBV11-3 to TRBJ2-3; 8 nucleotides match TRBD2. Germline V gene data show CDR1 as SGHNT and CDR2 as YENEEA. The V segment lost 7 bases and the J segment 3 bases; nucleotides outside the gene matches: 3. The CDR3 totals 13 residues. The CDR3 loop reads CASKRLATDTQYF. CDR3 DNA sequence: TGTGCCAGCAAACGACTAGCGACAGATACGCAGTATTTT. Combining the CDR3 with reference TRBV11-3 and TRBJ2-3 gives the whole variable domain EAGVVQSPRYKIIEKKQPVAFWCNPISGHNTLYWYLQNLGQGPELLIRYENEEAVDDSQLPKDRFSAERLKGVDSTLKIQPAELGDSAVYLCASKRLATDTQYFGPGTRLTVL.

V is TRBV5-1 and J is TRBJ2-3; 11 nucleotides agree with TRBD1. Trimming cost V 4 bases and J 4 bases; bases outside gene matches: 2. The V gene's germline CDR1 is SGHRS and CDR2 YFSETQ. The CDR3 runs 14 residues. CDR3 sequence reads: CASSPGQGADTQYF. CDR3 nucleotide sequence: TGCGCCAGCAGCCCGGGACAGGGGGCAGATACGCAGTATTTT.

This clone was counted only a few times. The chain couples TRBV10-3 to TRBJ2-6; TRBD2 is a possible D gene (6 bases). Trimming took off 2 bases at V and 4 bases at J, with 12 bases between the two ends. The CDR3 has 16 residues. Germline CDR1 and CDR2: ENHRY and SYGVKD. In DNA, the CDR3 is TGTGCCATCAGTGAGGGGGGAGGTTCAGGGGCCAACGTCCTGACTTTC. It is translated as CAISEGGGSGANVLTF.

The V and J genes are TRBV19 and TRBJ1-5; 9 positions agree with TRBD1. The CDR3 is 15 residues long. V shed 7 bases and J 1 base; nucleotides not matched to a gene: 5. The V gene's germline CDR1 is LNHDA and CDR2 SQIVND (reference sequence). This CDR3 is CASTLGQGSNQPQHF. The CDR3 coding sequence is TGTGCCAGTACCCTGGGACAGGGCAGCAATCAGCCCCAGCATTTT.

The J gene is TRBJ1-1, the V gene TRBV30, with D unresolved. Trimming stripped 0 bases from V and 4 bases from J, with 18 bases between. This CDR3 region has 16 residues. Germline-derived CDR1 and CDR2 are GTSNPN and SVGIG (reference sequence). CDR3 residues: CAWSVNPMARRTEAFF. The CDR3 DNA follows: TGTGCCTGGAGTGTAAACCCCATGGCCAGGCGCACTGAAGCTTTCTTT.

This rearrangement joins TRBV9 to TRBJ2-1, with 7 bases matching TRBD2. The germline V gene has CDR1 SGDLS and CDR2 YYNGEE. V shed 0 bases, J shed 3 bases, and the junction held 3 bases outside the gene matches. The CDR3 runs 15 residues. CDR3 nucleotides: TGTGCCAGCAGCGTAGTAACGGGGGGCTACAATGAGCAGTTCTTC. Encoded protein: CASSVVTGGYNEQFF.

This clone was detected once. The CDR3, as DNA: TGTGCCAGTAGTATCCCGGTTAGCAATCAGCCCCAGCATTTT. Its protein product is CASSIPVSNQPQHF. The chain joins TRBV19 to TRBJ1-5; D gene uncertain. V shed 3 bases and J shed 0 bases, with 6 bases lying between them. The germline V gene has CDR1 LNHDA and CDR2 SQIVND (reference sequence). This CDR3 is built from 14 residues.

V gene TRBV5-6 combines with J gene TRBJ1-3; no reliable D call. Trimming stripped 2 bases from V and 2 bases from J, with 5 bases between. The germline V gene encodes CDR1 SGHDT and CDR2 YYEEEE. This CDR3 contains 13 residues. The CDR3 DNA sequence: TGTGCCAGCAGCTTCGGGGCTGGAAACACCATATATTTT. Translation: CASSFGAGNTIYF. Based on the CDR3 plus reference TRBV5-6 and TRBJ1-3, the full variable domain is DAGVTQSPTHLIKTRGQQVTLRCSPKSGHDTVSWYQQALGQGPQFIFQYYEEEERQRGNFPDRFSGHQFPNYSSELNVNALLLGDSALYLCASSFGAGNTIYFGEGSWLTVV.

This clone was detected once. V usage is TRBV5-6 and J usage is TRBJ2-3; 8 bases are a match to TRBD1. The junction had 2 bases not matched to a gene; V was cut back by 4 bases and J by 1 base. Germline lookup yields CDR1 SGHDT and CDR2 YYEEEE. This CDR3 has 14 residues. This CDR3 reads CASSPDRGTDTQYF. CDR3 bases: TGTGCCAGCAGCCCGGACAGGGGCACAGATACGCAGTATTTT.

The chain employs TRBV6-5 and TRBJ2-3; D is possibly TRBD1 (6 bases). V was pared by 0 bases and J by 1 base, with 8 bases between. The CDR3 covers 15 residues. Germline assignment: CDR1 MNHEY and CDR2 SVGAGI. The CDR3 sequence: CASSYSGARTDTQYF. The DNA of the CDR3 is TGTGCCAGCAGTTACTCGGGGGCCCGCACAGATACGCAGTATTTT.

V and J are TRBV27 and TRBJ1-4; D is uncertain. Germline V gives CDR1 MNHEY, CDR2 SMNVEV (reference sequence). The V gene lost 7 bases and the J gene lost 7 bases, with 19 bases spanning the gap. This CDR3 contains 15 residues. The CDR3 loop is CASIPRVEEGEKLFF. In nucleotides, the CDR3 is TGTGCCAGCATCCCGCGCGTTGAAGAGGGTGAAAAACTGTTTTTT.